The rows below give T cell receptor beta chains drawn from one sample of a study of T cell repertoires in cytomegalovirus infection. From the reads, TCRdb called clonotypes with MiXCR, one entry per CDR3 protein. The table lists about 310,000 distinct CDR3 sequences, 15% to 20% of them singletons, with 12% in the top ten. The sequenced sample was PBMCs. All receptors come from a human donor in good health (CMV status not recorded). Some clones in this sample may be carry-over from other donors' samples. CDR3s include the opening cysteine and the closing phenylalanine or tryptophan. A D gene is named only where the DNA matches it firmly. Clone size is stated in some rows and not others, as once, few, many or a class when expanded.

j_call,d_call,v_call,clone_size,cdr3_nt,cdr3_aa
TRBJ2-3,TRBD2,TRBV7-2,few,TGTGCCAGCAGCTTAGGAGTTACGCGGGGGGCAGCAGATACGCAGTATTTT,CASSLGVTRGAADTQYF
TRBJ2-5,TRBD2,TRBV20-1,NA,TGCAGTGCTAGTGGCCTAGCGGGGGGGCCGGAGGAGACCCAGTACTTC,CSASGLAGGPEETQYF
TRBJ1-1,NA,TRBV19,few,TGTGCCAGTAGTATCCCGAGACAGATGAACACTGAAGCTTTCTTT,CASSIPRQMNTEAFF
TRBJ1-6,NA,TRBV28,many,TGTGCCAGCAGTTTGGTCAGGGCCGATTCACCCCTCCACTTT,CASSLVRADSPLHF
TRBJ2-1,NA,TRBV7-9,NA,TGTGCCAGCAGCCCCAGGGTAGGACTACACAATGAGCAGTTCTTC,CASSPRVGLHNEQFF
TRBJ2-1,NA,TRBV5-6,NA,TGTGCCAGCAGCTTGGAAGGGGGGCCTCAGAATGAGCAGTTCTTC,CASSLEGGPQNEQFF
TRBJ2-7,TRBD1,TRBV28,many,TGTGCCAGCAGTTTGGGACAGAGATACGAGCAGTACTTC,CASSLGQRYEQYF
TRBJ2-7,NA,TRBV7-2,many,TGTGCCAGCAGCTTGTCAGGGTCCAGCTCCTACGAGCAGTACTTC,CASSLSGSSSYEQYF
TRBJ2-7,TRBD1,TRBV4-2,NA,TGTGCCAGCAGCCAAGGGACAGGGGGAGGCTACGAGCAGTACTTC,CASSQGTGGGYEQYF
TRBJ1-2,TRBD1,TRBV19,many,TGTGCCAGTAACCCCGACAGGGGCGTCTATGGCTACACCTTC,CASNPDRGVYGYTF
TRBJ2-1,TRBD2,TRBV12-3/TRBV12-4,many,TGTGCCAGCAGACTCAGCGGGGGCGAACACAATGAGCAGTTCTTC,CASRLSGGEHNEQFF